This T cell receptor (beta chain) stems from a study of T cell responses to AZD1222 COVID-19 vaccine. General observations from the study: Scientists sampled the repertoires only once the peak T cell response had passed.

Trimming shortened V by 3 bases and J by 3 bases, and 13 bases separated the two germline ends. Germline CDR1 is SGHKS and CDR2 is YYEKEE (reference sequence). This CDR3 is 15 amino acids long. Remarks on this clone: Its matching antigen is unknown.

Repertoires were generated with immunoSEQ multiplex PCR, while TCRdb's copy carries only in-frame clones and drops some. This sample yields some 130,000 clones, of which 88% are seen a single time; approximately 19% belongs to the top ten. The material sequenced was peripheral blood, taken on day 0 of MenACWY control vaccination. The receptor comes from an adult in good health. The V and J genes are TRBV5-5 and TRBJ1-5; D possibly corresponds to TRBD1 (5 bases). CDR3 bases: TGTGCCAGCAGCTGGTGGGGGGACCTCAATCAGCCCCAGCATTTT. It is translated as CASSWWGDLNQPQHF.